The 27 T cell receptor beta chains presented below share a single source sample, sequenced in a study of shared clonotypes between healthy human individuals. Generated by immunoSEQ multiplex PCR, the TCRdb table keeps only in-frame clones and is missing some. The data show approximately 1.5 million clones, 98% to 99% seen once. Sequenced sample: naive CD4+ T cells sorted from blood. Subset indicated: CD45RA+ positively selected. These receptors were obtained from a man aged 30 to 45 in good health.

The count of this clone is one. Other DNA sequences from this sample encode an identical CDR3 as well. V is TRBV20-1 and J is TRBJ2-2; D is perhaps TRBD1 (5 bases). Trimming shortened V by 6 bases and J by 6 bases, and 8 bases separated the two germline ends. Looked up from germline, CDR1 is DFQATT and CDR2 is SNEGSKA (reference sequence). This CDR3 spans 11 amino acids. CDR3 nucleotides: TGCAGTGCCTCAGGGTCCGGGGAGCTGTTTTTT. Its translation: CSASGSGELFF.

The rearrangement links TRBV30 to TRBJ2-1; D gene ambiguous. Trimming removed 0 bases from V and 5 bases from J, with 8 bases in between. Germline loops: CDR1 GTSNPN, CDR2 SVGIG (reference sequence). This CDR3 has 13 residues. CDR3 DNA sequence: TGTGCCTGGAGTGTAAACAGCAACAATGAGCAGTTCTTC. This codes for CAWSVNSNNEQFF. The full variable domain, in which reference TRBV30 and TRBJ2-1 provide the parts outside the CDR3, is SQTIHQWPATLVQPVGSPLSLECTVEGTSNPNLYWYRQAAGRGLQLLFYSVGIGQISSEVPQNLSASRPQDRQFILSSKKLLLSDSGFYLCAWSVNSNNEQFFGPGTRLTVL.

The V gene is TRBV5-1, the J gene TRBJ1-1, with D hard to call. The germline V gene encodes CDR1 SGHRS and CDR2 YFSETQ. Trimming took 3 bases from V and 1 from J, leaving 13 bases between them. This CDR3 is built from 15 residues. CDR3 bases: TGCGCCAGCAGCTCTATCGGGGTTAAGAACACTGAAGCTTTCTTT. Translation gives CASSSIGVKNTEAFF.

The CDR3 reads CASSPVPNPVGRGRADTQYF. The CDR3 nucleotides read TGCGCCAGCAGCCCTGTCCCGAACCCGGTGGGAAGGGGAAGAGCAGATACGCAGTATTTT. The V call is TRBV5-1, the J call TRBJ2-3, with D perhaps matching TRBD1 (5 bases). Germline loops: CDR1 SGHRS, CDR2 YFSETQ. This CDR3 spans 20 amino acids. Between the trimmed V and J ends, which lost 4 bases and 4 bases, there was a span of 31 bases. The entire variable domain, with the rest obtained from reference TRBV5-1 and TRBJ2-3, is as follows: KAGVTQTPRYLIKTRGQQVTLSCSPISGHRSVSWYQQTPGQGLQFLFEYFSETQRNKGNFPGRFSGRQFSNSRSEMNVSTLELGDSALYLCASSPVPNPVGRGRADTQYFGPGTRLTVL.

Concerning this clone: Other nucleotide sequences in the sample specify the same CDR3. V is TRBV15 and J is TRBJ2-7; D gene unclear. Per germline, CDR1 LNHNV and CDR2 YYDKDF (reference sequence). The V end lost 0 bases, the J end lost 0 bases, and 9 bases lay between the germline ends. The CDR3 contains 15 residues. This CDR3 reads CATSRDPRSSYEQYF. CDR3 nucleotides: TGTGCCACCAGCAGAGATCCCCGGAGCTCCTACGAGCAGTACTTC.

The chain couples TRBV4-3 to TRBJ1-1, with TRBD1 identical over 7 bases. This CDR3 is 14 amino acids long. In germline, CDR1 is LGHNA, CDR2 YSLEER. Unmatched junction bases numbered 6, after V lost 8 bases and J lost 0 bases. The CDR3 DNA sequence: TGCGCCAGCTCTACGACAGGGCTGAACACTGAAGCTTTCTTT. Its translation is CASSTTGLNTEAFF.

This clone was seen just once. The chain recombines TRBV29-1 with TRBJ2-6; D call uncertain. The germline V gene has CDR1 SQVTM and CDR2 ANQGSEA. This CDR3 comprises 11 residues. Trimming shortened V by 0 bases and J by 8 bases, and 2 bases separated the two germline ends. This chain's CDR3 is CSVEDTNVLTF. CDR3 in DNA: TGCAGCGTTGAAGATACCAACGTCCTGACTTTC.

The chain links TRBV5-1 to TRBJ2-1, with D perhaps assigned TRBD1 or TRBD2 (6 bases each). The length of the CDR3 is 20 residues. CDR1 is SGHRS and CDR2 is YFSETQ in the germline V gene. V lost 5 bases and J lost 6, with 33 bases in between. The CDR3 here is CASSLPREVGGPTYGNEQFF. CDR3 nucleotides: TGCGCCAGCAGTCTGCCCCGAGAAGTCGGGGGCCCCACGTACGGCAATGAGCAGTTCTTC.

This clone was recorded only once. The V and J genes are TRBV18 and TRBJ1-2; 8 bases match TRBD1. Germline CDR1 and CDR2: KGHSH and LQKENI. With 6 bases clipped from V and 4 bases from J, the junction kept 10 bases outside the gene matches. CDR3 size: 15 residues. Here the CDR3 DNA reads TGTGCCAGCTCCTTAGGACAGGGAGGATTCTATGGCTACACCTTC. Translation: CASSLGQGGFYGYTF.

J is TRBJ2-3 and V is TRBV5-4; 7 bases fit TRBD1. CDR3 size: 16 residues. V gave up 4 bases and J gave up 0 bases; unmatched junction bases: 8. Per germline, CDR1 SGHNT and CDR2 YYREEE (reference sequence). This CDR3 is CASSRIGQVSTDTQYF. CDR3 DNA sequence: TGTGCCAGCAGCAGAATCGGACAGGTTAGCACAGATACGCAGTATTTT.

The chain is built from TRBV9 and TRBJ2-1; no firm D call. In germline, CDR1 is SGDLS, CDR2 YYNGEE. The length of the CDR3 is 15 residues. With 4 bases removed from V and 6 bases from J, the gap between germline ends came to 17 bases. In nucleotides, the CDR3 is TGTGCCAGCAGCCCCCCGACGAGGCATGGCAATGAGCAGTTCTTC. Protein: CASSPPTRHGNEQFF.

The gene calls are TRBV18 and TRBJ2-6; D remains unclear. V lost 5 bases and J lost 0, with 8 bases in between. The CDR3 has 15 amino acids. Germline V gene data show CDR1 as KGHSH and CDR2 as LQKENI. The CDR3 nucleotides read TGTGCCAGCTCAGCCAGTAACTCTGGGGCCAACGTCCTGACTTTC. Translation gives CASSASNSGANVLTF.

This sequence joins TRBV7-6 and TRBJ1-1, with D tentatively TRBD1 (5 bases). This CDR3 has 16 residues. V was clipped by 3 bases and J by 0 bases, with 14 bases between them. CDR1 and CDR2 (germline): SGHVS, FNYEAQ. The CDR3 sequence: CASSFLGAGVNTEAFF. The CDR3 coding sequence is TGTGCCAGCAGCTTTTTAGGGGCGGGGGTGAACACTGAAGCTTTCTTT.

The V call is TRBV10-3, the J call TRBJ1-1, with D maybe TRBD1 (5 bases). Germline V CDR1 and CDR2: ENHRY, SYGVKD. The CDR3 has 11 residues. The V and J ends lost 7 bases and 8 bases respectively, with 11 bases between them. The CDR3 spells CAINSGFEAFF. DNA for the CDR3: TGTGCCATCAACTCAGGGTTCGAAGCTTTCTTT.

This clone was seen just once. The J gene is TRBJ2-1, the V gene TRBV5-4; 9 positions match TRBD2. In germline, CDR1 is SGHNT, CDR2 YYREEE (reference sequence). CDR3 length equals 16 residues. Losses at the gene ends were 3 bases for V and 7 bases for J; bases not matched to a gene: 11. CDR3 sequence reads: CASSWEAGGPRNEQFF. In nucleotides, the CDR3 is TGTGCCAGCAGCTGGGAGGCGGGAGGGCCCAGGAATGAGCAGTTCTTC.

The V gene is TRBV11-2, the J gene TRBJ2-7; 9 bases agree with TRBD2. The trim removed 2 bases at V and 2 bases at J, leaving 16 bases unmatched. Germline CDR1 is SGHAT and CDR2 is FQNNGV. The CDR3 sequence is 19 residues long. The CDR3 bases are TGTGCCAGCAGCTTACCGCTTTTTAGCGGGAGACGAGATACCTACGAGCAGTACTTC. Translation: CASSLPLFSGRRDTYEQYF.

With respect to this clone: The sample carries other DNA sequences with the same CDR3. The genes are TRBV6-1 and TRBJ2-7; TRBD1 matches at 7 bases. Germline V gene data show CDR1 as MNHNS and CDR2 as SASEGT. V lost 6 bases and J lost 1; bases outside the gene matches: 3. CDR3 length: 13 residues. The CDR3 DNA reads TGTGCCAGCAGAGAGACAGGGTCCTACGAGCAGTACTTC. It encodes CASRETGSYEQYF.

This clone has a handful of counts. V usage is TRBV7-9 and J usage is TRBJ2-5; possible D gene TRBD2, 5 bases. CDR3 length: 14 amino acids. Germline values: CDR1 SEHNR, CDR2 FQNEAQ (reference sequence). V lost 7 bases and J lost 5, with 17 bases in between. CDR3 bases: TGTGCCAGCACCCCGTCGGGTCCGGGGGAGACCCAGTACTTC. The encoded protein is CASTPSGPGETQYF. Together with reference TRBV7-9 and TRBJ2-5, the CDR3 gives the full variable domain: DTGVSQNPRHKITKRGQNVTFRCDPISEHNRLYWYRQTLGQGPEFLTYFQNEAQLEKSRLLSDRFSAERPKGSFSTLEIQRTEQGDSAMYLCASTPSGPGETQYFGPGTRLLVL.

In its sample, this clone was seen once. The chain combines TRBV6-1 with TRBJ1-2; possibly TRBD1 for D (6 bases). This CDR3 has 15 amino acids. Germline V CDR1 and CDR2: MNHNS, SASEGT. Between the trimmed V and J ends, which lost 5 bases and 7 bases, there was a span of 20 bases. The DNA of the CDR3 is TGTGCCAGCAGTAGGGCGCAGGGGATCGATCGTGGCTACACCTTC. Encoded protein: CASSRAQGIDRGYTF.

The V call is TRBV10-1, the J call TRBJ1-1; D may be TRBD1 (5 bases). Trimming cost V 4 bases and J 3 bases, with 15 bases left between them. Looked up from germline, CDR1 is WNHNN and CDR2 is SYGVQD (reference sequence). The CDR3 consists of 15 residues. The DNA of the CDR3 is TGCGCCAGCAGTGCGGAGGGGCCGGGGTACACTGAAGCTTTCTTT. Amino acids: CASSAEGPGYTEAFF.

J is TRBJ2-1 and V is TRBV6-6, with 13 bases that match TRBD2. With V trimmed by 6 bases and J by 5 bases, 4 bases remained unmatched. The CDR3 runs to 15 residues. Germline-derived CDR1 and CDR2 are MNHNY and SVGAGI (reference sequence). In nucleotides, the CDR3 is TGTGCCAGCAGCTGGACTAGCGGGAGCCACAATGAGCAGTTCTTC. This gives the protein CASSWTSGSHNEQFF.

The table lists this clone with a count of one. The chain couples TRBV5-4 to TRBJ2-1; 9 nucleotides align to TRBD2. The ends lost 0 bases at V and 5 bases at J; junction bases unmatched: 3. Germline loops: CDR1 SGHNT, CDR2 YYREEE (reference sequence). The CDR3 consists of 15 residues. The CDR3 DNA reads as TGTGCCAGCAGCTTGGGGACTAGCGTGAACAATGAGCAGTTCTTC. Protein sequence: CASSLGTSVNNEQFF.

CDR3 in DNA: TGTGCCAGCAGCTTGGCCCAGATTTCCTACGAGCAGTACTTC. Translating gives CASSLAQISYEQYF. V usage is TRBV5-5 and J usage is TRBJ2-7; D ambiguous. Germline CDR1 reads SGHKS; CDR2 reads YYEKEE (reference sequence). The CDR3 extends over 14 amino acids. Trimming took 0 bases from V and 1 from J, leaving 8 bases between them.

The rearrangement joins TRBV7-3 to TRBJ2-5; possibly TRBD2 for D (5 bases). Germline V gene data show CDR1 as SGHTA and CDR2 as FQGTGA. Deletions cut 2 bases from V and 0 bases from J, with 10 bases between. CDR3 size: 15 residues. CDR3 nucleotide sequence: TGTGCCAGCAGCTTAGAGGGATCGTACCAAGAGACCCAGTACTTC. Protein product: CASSLEGSYQETQYF.

CDR3 sequence reads: CAISDPGRGIYAFF. The CDR3 DNA is TGTGCCATCAGTGACCCGGGGAGGGGAATTTACGCTTTCTTT. The V gene is TRBV10-3, the J gene TRBJ1-1; D perhaps matches TRBD1 (5 bases). The V gene lost 3 bases and the J gene lost 11 bases, with 19 bases spanning the gap. CDR3 length equals 14 residues. Germline CDR1 reads ENHRY; CDR2 reads SYGVKD.

The chain uses TRBV19 and TRBJ2-3; D may be TRBD1 (6 bases). The germline gives CDR1 LNHDA, CDR2 SQIVND (reference sequence). Trimming removed 3 bases at V and 7 bases at J, with 23 bases between. The CDR3 runs 17 residues. The CDR3 DNA is TGTGCCAGTAGTATCACCTCCGGGACACGACCTTATAATACGCAGTATTTT. It yields the protein CASSITSGTRPYNTQYF.

The gene calls are TRBV15 and TRBJ1-5; no clear D gene. Trimming took 1 base from V and 5 from J, leaving 9 bases between them. From germline, CDR1 is LNHNV and CDR2 YYDKDF (reference sequence). The CDR3 length is 14 residues. This CDR3 is CATSRVNTDQPQHF. The DNA for the CDR3 is TGTGCCACCAGCAGAGTCAACACTGATCAGCCCCAGCATTTT.